Given below is one T cell receptor beta chain in context. The sample is drawn from a study of T cell changes during pregnancy in multiple sclerosis. The assay was immunoSEQ multiplex PCR, and TCRdb's table has in-frame clones only and misses some. The data show about 86,000 clones, with around 90% seen just once and around 1.8% held by the top ten. The V gene lost 0 bases and the J gene lost 8 bases, with 8 bases spanning the gap. Germline CDR1 reads LGHNA; CDR2 reads YNFKEQ. The CDR3 extends over 13 amino acids. This receptor was taken from a female donor in good health, enrolled as a control in a pregnancy study. This specimen consisted of peripheral blood, obtained in the first trimester of pregnancy. The V call is TRBV4-2, the J call TRBJ2-1, with D unclear. The CDR3 DNA reads as TGTGCCAGCAGCCAAGAAGAGGTCTATGAGCAGTTCTTC. Amino acid sequence: CASSQEEVYEQFF.